This TCR beta chain was retrieved from a study of shared clonotypes between healthy human individuals. Whole-study context: CD4 naive and memory got three plates each, CD8 naive two, CD8 memory one. Findings of the study overall: Rarefaction gave evidence that sorted-subset sequencing remained incomplete despite large depth. Compared with clonotypes that all four donors shared, non-shared clonotypes had lower generation probabilities.

TCRdb's table, derived via immunoSEQ multiplex PCR, lists solely in-frame clones and lacks some. The sample includes fewer than 400,000 clones, approximately 79% seen only once; the top ten take about 9.4%. A remark on this clone: Its specificity is unknown.

A CD45RA-negative memory subset and a CD45RA+ naive subset were separated from the CD4+ cells. The receptor's source is a man aged 30 to 45 in good health. The sample comprised memory CD4+ T cells sorted from blood. The subset was: CD45RA-negative fraction.

CDR3 nucleotide sequence: TGTGCCAGCAGCTTACGGACTGGGCGGGGCGACATTCAGTACTTC. It codes for CASSLRTGRGDIQYF. The rearrangement uses TRBV7-2 and TRBJ2-4, with D possibly matching TRBD2 (6 bases). The germline V gene encodes CDR1 SGHTA and CDR2 FQGNSA. The CDR3 consists of 15 residues. Deletions cut 2 bases from V and 8 bases from J, with 16 bases between. Together with reference TRBV7-2 and TRBJ2-4, the CDR3 gives the full variable domain: GAGVSQSPSNKVTEKGKDVELRCDPISGHTALYWYRQSLGQGLEFLIYFQGNSAPDKSGLPSDRFSAERTGGSVSTLTIQRTQQEDSAVYLCASSLRTGRGDIQYFGAGTRLSVL.